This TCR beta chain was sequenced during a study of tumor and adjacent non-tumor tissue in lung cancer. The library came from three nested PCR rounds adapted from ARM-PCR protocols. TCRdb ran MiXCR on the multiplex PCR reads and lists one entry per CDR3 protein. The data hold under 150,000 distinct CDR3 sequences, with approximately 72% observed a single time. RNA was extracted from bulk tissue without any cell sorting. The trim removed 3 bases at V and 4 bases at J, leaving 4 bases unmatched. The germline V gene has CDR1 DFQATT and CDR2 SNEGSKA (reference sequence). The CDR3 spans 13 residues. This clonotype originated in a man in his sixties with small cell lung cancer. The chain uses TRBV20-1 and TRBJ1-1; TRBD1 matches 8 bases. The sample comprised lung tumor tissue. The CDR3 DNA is TGCAGTGCTAGGGGACAGGCAGCCACTGAAGCTTTCTTT. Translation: CSARGQAATEAFF.